This T cell receptor (beta chain) came from a study of cytomegalovirus exposure and HLA in healthy donors. Broader study findings: V- and J-gene trimming of TCR beta was linked (in a later analysis) to a missense DCLRE1C variant.

This CDR3 comprises 16 residues. Germline loops: CDR1 MDHEN, CDR2 SYDVKM. J gave up 5 bases and V 6 bases, and 13 bases lay outside the gene matches. A note on this clone: As yet, its antigen is unknown.

Primers: 60 Vbeta forward and 13 Jbeta reverse. Original processing notes: Unique TCR beta chains totaled some 80 million in a later count, with roughly 11 million of them shared. Using immunoSEQ multiplex PCR, the repertoire was profiled, and TCRdb retains in-frame clones only, with some absent. D and trimming were read from the DNA, whereas the V and J calls and clone size are those reported in that table. The table shows approximately 100,000 clones, with approximately 74% occurring only once. Regarding donors, all were healthy bone marrow donors. Sequenced sample: PBMCs. This receptor was identified in a woman in her thirties or forties in good health and CMV-seronegative. The chain has TRBV28 and TRBJ2-1, with 7 positions matching TRBD2. The CDR3 loop reads CASSPGETSSNNEQFF. The CDR3 DNA reads as TGTGCCAGCAGCCCCGGCGAGACTAGCAGCAACAATGAGCAGTTCTTC. Drawing the rest from reference TRBV28 and TRBJ2-1, the complete variable domain is DVKVTQSSRYLVKRTGEKVFLECVQDMDHENMFWYRQDPGLGLRLIYFSYDVKMKEKGDIPEGYSVSREKKERFSLILESASTNQTSMYLCASSPGETSSNNEQFFGPGTRLTVL.